A single sample gave rise to the 26 T cell receptor beta chains below, sequenced in a study of cytomegalovirus exposure and HLA in healthy donors. Vbeta (60) and Jbeta (13) primers were used in the PCR. Only in-frame clones appear in the TCRdb table, and some are missing; sequencing was by immunoSEQ multiplex PCR. The sample lists 65,000 to 80,000 clones, under 85% occurring once. Sample: PBMCs. All receptors derive from a woman aged 40 to 50 in good health and CMV-seropositive.

This clone was counted only a few times. The chain employs TRBV9 and TRBJ1-1; D might be TRBD1 (6 bases). Germline V lookup: CDR1 SGDLS, CDR2 YYNGEE. V lost 4 bases and J 11 bases, leaving 24 bases between the germline ends. The CDR3 totals 15 residues. CDR3 nucleotide sequence: TGTGCCAGCAGCCCGATTGGGGGGGCACCCACCGGGGCTTTCTTT. Its translation: CASSPIGGAPTGAFF.

This chain joins TRBV7-2 and TRBJ1-5, with D perhaps matching TRBD1 (6 bases). Germline V gene lookup returns CDR1 SGHTA and CDR2 FQGNSA. Trimming shortened V by 1 base and J by 8 bases, and 15 bases separated the two germline ends. The CDR3 spans 15 residues. Here the CDR3 DNA reads TGTGCCAGCAGCTTAGAAGGAACTAAGGGGGAGCCCCAGCATTTT. Translating gives CASSLEGTKGEPQHF.

The table lists this clone with a few counts. The chain joins TRBV6-6 to TRBJ1-1; D uncertain. The V gene's germline CDR1 is MNHNY and CDR2 SVGAGI (reference sequence). V was trimmed by 5 bases and J by 1 base, leaving 17 bases between them. The length of the CDR3 is 16 residues. DNA of the CDR3: TGTGCCAGCAGTCGCCGGGCGGGATTCACGAACACTGAAGCTTTCTTT. Translated, it gives CASSRRAGFTNTEAFF.

The chain couples TRBV5-6 to TRBJ1-1; 9 nucleotides agree with TRBD1. With V trimmed by 4 bases and J by 5 bases, 12 bases remained unmatched. The CDR3 runs to 16 residues. The V gene's germline CDR1 is SGHDT and CDR2 YYEEEE. The CDR3 sequence: CASSGRGTGRKTEAFF. The CDR3 DNA follows: TGTGCCAGCAGCGGCCGGGGGACAGGGAGAAAAACTGAAGCTTTCTTT.

This clone was recorded a few times. V is TRBV28 and J is TRBJ2-2; 16 nucleotides agree with TRBD2. J was trimmed by 6 bases and V by 0 bases; bases with no gene match: 1. The CDR3 covers 17 residues. Germline CDR1 reads MDHEN; CDR2 reads SYDVKM. DNA for the CDR3: TGTGCCAGCAGTTTATGGGGACTAGCGGGAGGGCCCGGGGAGCTGTTTTTT. Its protein product is CASSLWGLAGGPGELFF.

This chain links TRBV5-1 with TRBJ1-2; 8 bases line up with TRBD1. Trimming at V came to 4 bases and at J to 7 bases, leaving 6 bases not matched to a gene. Germline V gene sequence: CDR1 SGHRS, CDR2 YFSETQ. There are 13 residues in the CDR3. The CDR3 region has the DNA TGCGCCAGCAGCAAGACAGGGGTTCCTGGCTACACCTTC. Translation: CASSKTGVPGYTF.

CDR3 DNA: TGTGCCAGCAGTTCCGCCGGGACAGGGGGTGGCTACACCTTC. This sequence encodes CASSSAGTGGGYTF. V is TRBV28 and J is TRBJ1-2; 11 bases are a match to TRBD1. V was pared by 4 bases and J by 7 bases, with 5 bases of the junction left unmatched. Per germline, CDR1 MDHEN and CDR2 SYDVKM. This CDR3 is built from 14 residues.

The chain employs TRBV7-8 and TRBJ2-1, with 7 bases matching TRBD2. Trimming took 5 bases from V and 9 from J; bases not matched to a gene: 4. CDR1 and CDR2 (germline): SGHVS, FQNEAQ. This CDR3 spans 12 amino acids. The CDR3 sequence: CASSPPGGEQFF. The CDR3 DNA reads TGTGCCAGCAGCCCCCCGGGGGGTGAGCAGTTCTTC.

The V call is TRBV7-8, the J call TRBJ1-2, with D possibly being TRBD1 (5 bases). The V gene lost 7 bases and the J gene lost 6 bases, with 18 bases spanning the gap. The CDR3 loop spans 14 amino acids. CDR1 and CDR2 (germline): SGHVS, FQNEAQ. The DNA for the CDR3 is TGTGCCAGCACGTCCTGGGGCTCCACCGATGGCTACACCTTC. Protein: CASTSWGSTDGYTF. The entire variable domain, with the rest obtained from reference TRBV7-8 and TRBJ1-2, is as follows: GAGVSQSPRYKVAKRGQDVALRCDPISGHVSLFWYQQALGQGPEFLTYFQNEAQLDKSGLPSDRFFAERPEGSVSTLKIQRTQQEDSAVYLCASTSWGSTDGYTFGSGTRLTVV.

This clone was seen only once. This sequence joins TRBV5-1 and TRBJ2-1; D may be TRBD2 (6 bases). This CDR3 has 14 residues. The V gene's germline CDR1 is SGHRS and CDR2 YFSETQ. The ends were cut back, 3 bases at V and 0 bases at J, with 7 bases in the middle. The CDR3 reads CASSWGGSYNEQFF. CDR3 sequence (DNA): TGCGCCAGCAGCTGGGGAGGCTCCTACAATGAGCAGTTCTTC.

V and J are TRBV6-1 and TRBJ2-1; TRBD2 is a possible D gene (5 bases). This CDR3 is built from 12 residues. The germline V gene has CDR1 MNHNS and CDR2 SASEGT. V lost 5 bases and J 5 bases, leaving 7 bases between the germline ends. CDR3 residues: CASSTGNNEQFF. The CDR3 DNA follows: TGTGCCAGCAGTACCGGGAACAATGAGCAGTTCTTC.

This chain links TRBV7-9 with TRBJ2-3; D perhaps matches TRBD2 (5 bases). Trimming removed 5 bases from V and 1 base from J, with 13 bases in between. CDR1 and CDR2 from the germline V gene are SEHNR and FQNEAQ (reference sequence). The CDR3 totals 15 residues. CDR3 in DNA: TGTGCCAGCAGCCCCCGGGGAGAAGGCACAGATACGCAGTATTTT. Its protein is CASSPRGEGTDTQYF.

The J gene is TRBJ2-1, the V gene TRBV6-1, with 12 bases lining up with TRBD1. Germline CDR1 and CDR2: MNHNS and SASEGT. This CDR3 region has 15 residues. The V and J ends lost 4 bases and 7 bases, in that order; junction bases with no gene match: 5. The CDR3 sequence: CASSVWGQGANEQFF. The CDR3 nucleotides read TGTGCCAGCAGTGTCTGGGGACAGGGGGCTAATGAGCAGTTCTTC.

This clone was detected only a few times. The chain has TRBV6-5 and TRBJ2-7; weak D call: TRBD2 (5 bases). The V gene lost 5 bases and the J gene lost 5 bases, with 10 bases spanning the gap. CDR3 length: 12 residues. Germline V gene sequence: CDR1 MNHEY, CDR2 SVGAGI. CDR3 DNA sequence: TGTGCCAGCAGTAACGAGAGGGACGAGCAGTACTTC. This gives the protein CASSNERDEQYF.

The rearrangement joins TRBV7-2 to TRBJ2-7; D perhaps matches TRBD1 (5 bases). Germline CDR1 reads SGHTA; CDR2 reads FQGNSA. CDR3 length equals 13 residues. V was shortened by 5 bases and J by 1 base, with 9 bases between the two germline ends. The CDR3 reads CASSGRQSYEQYF. The CDR3, as DNA: TGTGCCAGCAGCGGACGACAGTCCTACGAGCAGTACTTC.

The CDR3 spells CASSMNGLANEQFF. The CDR3 bases are TGTGCCAGTAGTATGAACGGACTAGCCAATGAGCAGTTCTTC. The genes are TRBV19 and TRBJ2-1; 8 bases map to TRBD2. V lost 3 bases and J lost 6; bases outside the gene matches: 4. The CDR3 contains 14 residues. The V gene's germline CDR1 is LNHDA and CDR2 SQIVND (reference sequence).

V is TRBV9 and J is TRBJ2-7; 8 nucleotides match TRBD2. After removal of 0 bases from V and 3 bases from J, the junction contained 5 bases not matched to a gene. The CDR3 loop spans 15 amino acids. Germline V gives CDR1 SGDLS, CDR2 YYNGEE. DNA for the CDR3: TGTGCCAGCAGCGTAGGCAGCGGGGGCGGCTACGAGCAGTACTTC. Its protein is CASSVGSGGGYEQYF. The full variable domain, in which reference TRBV9 and TRBJ2-7 provide the parts outside the CDR3, is DSGVTQTPKHLITATGQRVTLRCSPRSGDLSVYWYQQSLDQGLQFLIQYYNGEERAKGNILERFSAQQFPDLHSELNLSSLELGDSALYFCASSVGSGGGYEQYFGPGTRLTVT.

CDR3 nucleotide sequence: TGTGCCAGCAGCCCTGGGACAGGGGGGATAAACGAGCAGTACTTC. Translating gives CASSPGTGGINEQYF. The chain recombines TRBV27 with TRBJ2-7; 11 nucleotides align to TRBD1. Per germline, CDR1 MNHEY and CDR2 SMNVEV (reference sequence). With V trimmed by 6 bases and J by 5 bases, 9 bases remained unmatched. The CDR3 consists of 15 residues.

This chain connects TRBV4-2 to TRBJ1-2; possibly TRBD1 for D (6 bases). V dropped 1 base and J dropped 4 bases, with 25 bases sitting between them. Germline CDR1 reads LGHNA; CDR2 reads YNFKEQ. The length of the CDR3 is 19 residues. The CDR3 is CASSQGAGQTVSYTYGYTF. CDR3 DNA sequence: TGTGCCAGCAGCCAAGGGGCCGGACAGACCGTCTCTTACACCTATGGCTACACCTTC.

The chain carries TRBV2 and TRBJ2-1; 7 nucleotides match TRBD2. CDR1 is SNHLY, CDR2 FYNNEI, per germline. The CDR3 sequence is 15 residues long. Trimming took 4 bases from V and 15 from J; bases not matched to a gene: 18. The CDR3 spells CASSGGSTSEYAAFF. CDR3 DNA sequence: TGTGCCAGCAGTGGTGGTAGTACTAGCGAATATGCCGCGTTCTTC.

The rearrangement joins TRBV2 to TRBJ2-3; 9 bases are a match to TRBD1. CDR1 and CDR2 from the germline V gene are SNHLY and FYNNEI. CDR3 length: 19 amino acids. The junction had 16 bases not matched to a gene; V was cut back by 5 bases and J by 1 base. The CDR3 DNA reads as TGTGCCAGCAGTCTTCCAATTGACAGGGGGAGATTTGGCACAGATACGCAGTATTTT. Its translation is CASSLPIDRGRFGTDTQYF.

V gene TRBV5-1 combines with J gene TRBJ1-1; perhaps TRBD1 as D (5 bases). CDR1 and CDR2 from the germline V gene are SGHRS and YFSETQ. The V gene lost 4 bases and the J gene lost 9 bases, with 19 bases spanning the gap. The CDR3 contains 14 residues. CDR3 nucleotides: TGCGCCAGCAGCATAGACAGCAACTCTCCGAAAGCTTTCTTT. Its protein product is CASSIDSNSPKAFF.

The chain uses TRBV5-4 and TRBJ2-1, with 8 bases lining up with TRBD2. Germline V gene sequence: CDR1 SGHNT, CDR2 YYREEE (reference sequence). V lost 4 bases and J lost 4; bases outside the gene matches: 4. This CDR3 comprises 14 residues. The CDR3 nucleotides read TGTGCCAGCAGCGTACTAGCGGAATACAATGAGCAGTTCTTC. As protein: CASSVLAEYNEQFF.

This chain joins TRBV2 and TRBJ1-2, with TRBD1 identical over 7 bases. V was clipped by 4 bases and J by 7 bases; unmatched bases: 9. The CDR3 is 14 residues long. CDR1 and CDR2 (germline): SNHLY, FYNNEI. The CDR3 DNA reads as TGTGCCAGCAGTGTTAAGACAGGGTTGAGTGGCTACACCTTC. Protein sequence: CASSVKTGLSGYTF. The full variable domain, with the rest looked up from reference TRBV2 and TRBJ1-2, is EPEVTQTPSHQVTQMGQEVILRCVPISNHLYFYWYRQILGQKVEFLVSFYNNEISEKSEIFDDQFSVERPDGSNFTLKIRSTKLEDSAMYFCASSVKTGLSGYTFGSGTRLTVV.

This chain links TRBV2 with TRBJ2-7; possible D gene TRBD1, 6 bases. Per the germline V gene, CDR1 is SNHLY and CDR2 is FYNNEI. The V end was cut by 6 bases, the J end by 2 bases, with 20 bases between. The CDR3 is made up of 16 amino acids. The CDR3 spells CASRLNKPGATYEQYF. CDR3 nucleotides: TGTGCCAGCAGACTGAATAAACCAGGGGCTACCTACGAGCAGTACTTC.

The rearrangement joins TRBV7-8 to TRBJ1-1; no firm D call. The CDR3 extends over 13 amino acids. Germline-derived CDR1 and CDR2 are SGHVS and FQNEAQ. Trimming cost V 3 bases and J 8 bases, with 13 bases left between them. DNA of the CDR3: TGTGCCAGCAGCTTGAAGGCCGGAGAAGAAGCTTTCTTT. Amino acids: CASSLKAGEEAFF.